Sequencing of this TCR beta chain was carried out in a study of spatial heterogeneity in lung cancer. About the research overall: Donation came from roughly 72 patients with untreated early-stage non-small cell lung cancer. Consistently, beta-chain sequences turned up in larger numbers than alpha-chain sequences did. Study findings and constraints: Compared with follow-up, resection was when ubiquitous expanded tumor TCRs appeared in blood more.

The time point was: blood at routine non-recurrence follow-up after resection. Unsorted samples of tumor, nontumor lung or frozen PBMC had their whole RNA sequenced. On this clonotype itself: Its target is not known.

The library protocol tagged each TCR cDNA with a unique molecular identifier. TCRdb reprocessed the 5' RACE reads via MiXCR and lists one record per CDR3 protein. The profile shows approximately 27,000 distinct CDR3 sequences, about 6.3% of them singletons. The sequencing here drew on PBMCs, taken at follow-up. This TCR came from a male donor with early-stage non-small cell lung cancer.

For the CDR3, the DNA is TGTGCCAGCAGCGCCTGGGATGAGCAGTTCTTC. It is translated as CASSAWDEQFF. The chain recombines TRBV12-3 or TRBV12-4 with TRBJ2-1; D is unresolved. The CDR3 runs 11 residues. The germline V and J ends were trimmed by 6 bases and 8 bases, with 8 bases remaining between them.